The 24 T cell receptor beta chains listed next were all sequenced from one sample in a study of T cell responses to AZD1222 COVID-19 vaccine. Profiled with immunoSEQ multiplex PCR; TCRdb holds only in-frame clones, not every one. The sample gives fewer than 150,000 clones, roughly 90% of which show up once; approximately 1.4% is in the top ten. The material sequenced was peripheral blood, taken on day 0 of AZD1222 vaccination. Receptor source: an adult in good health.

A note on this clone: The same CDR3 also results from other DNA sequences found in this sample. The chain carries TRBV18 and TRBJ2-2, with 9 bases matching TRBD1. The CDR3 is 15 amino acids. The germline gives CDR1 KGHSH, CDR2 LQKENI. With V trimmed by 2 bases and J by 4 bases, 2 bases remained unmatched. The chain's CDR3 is CASSPVTGGTGELFF. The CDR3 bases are TGTGCCAGCTCACCAGTGACAGGGGGCACCGGGGAGCTGTTTTTT.

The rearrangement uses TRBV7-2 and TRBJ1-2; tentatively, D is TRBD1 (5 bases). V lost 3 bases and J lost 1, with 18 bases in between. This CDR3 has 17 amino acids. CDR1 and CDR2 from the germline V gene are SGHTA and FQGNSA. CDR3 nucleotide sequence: TGTGCCAGCAGCTTGGCCAGGGAAGGGTGGGGTAACTATGGCTACACCTTC. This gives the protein CASSLAREGWGNYGYTF. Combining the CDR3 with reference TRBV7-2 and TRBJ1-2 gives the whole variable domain GAGVSQSPSNKVTEKGKDVELRCDPISGHTALYWYRQSLGQGLEFLIYFQGNSAPDKSGLPSDRFSAERTGGSVSTLTIQRTQQEDSAVYLCASSLAREGWGNYGYTFGSGTRLTVV.

As DNA, the CDR3 is TGTGCCAGCAGCTACCCTCTGACGGCTGGAGAAGGAAACACCATATATTTT. Protein sequence: CASSYPLTAGEGNTIYF. The gene calls are TRBV5-6 and TRBJ1-3; D is unclear. This CDR3 contains 17 residues. Looked up from germline, CDR1 is SGHDT and CDR2 is YYEEEE. The V end lost 3 bases, the J end lost 4 bases, and 20 bases lay between the germline ends. Complete variable domain (other parts from reference TRBV5-6 and TRBJ1-3): DAGVTQSPTHLIKTRGQQVTLRCSPKSGHDTVSWYQQALGQGPQFIFQYYEEEERQRGNFPDRFSGHQFPNYSSELNVNALLLGDSALYLCASSYPLTAGEGNTIYFGEGSWLTVV.

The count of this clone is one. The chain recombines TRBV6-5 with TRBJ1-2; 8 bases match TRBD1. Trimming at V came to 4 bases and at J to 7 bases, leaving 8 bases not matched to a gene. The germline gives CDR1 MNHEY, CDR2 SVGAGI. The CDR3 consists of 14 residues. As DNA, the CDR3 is TGTGCCAGCAGTTTTACAGGACAGGGTGCTGGCTACACCTTC. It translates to CASSFTGQGAGYTF.

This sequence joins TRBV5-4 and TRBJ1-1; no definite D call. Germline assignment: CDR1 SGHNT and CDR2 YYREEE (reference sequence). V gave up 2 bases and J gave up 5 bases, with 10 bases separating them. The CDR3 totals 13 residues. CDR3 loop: CASSLLPRTEAFF. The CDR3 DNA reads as TGTGCCAGCAGCTTATTACCTCGAACTGAAGCTTTCTTT. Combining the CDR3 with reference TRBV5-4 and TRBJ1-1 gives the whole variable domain ETGVTQSPTHLIKTRGQQVTLRCSSQSGHNTVSWYQQALGQGPQFIFQYYREEENGRGNFPPRFSGLQFPNYSSELNVNALELDDSALYLCASSLLPRTEAFFGQGTRLTVV.

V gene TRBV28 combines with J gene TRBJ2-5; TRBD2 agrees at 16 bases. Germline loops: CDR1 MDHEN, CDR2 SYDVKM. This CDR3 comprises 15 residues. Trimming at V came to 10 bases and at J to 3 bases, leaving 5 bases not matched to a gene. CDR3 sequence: CATGTSGGGKETQYF. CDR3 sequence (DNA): TGTGCCACCGGGACTAGCGGGGGGGGGAAAGAGACCCAGTACTTC.

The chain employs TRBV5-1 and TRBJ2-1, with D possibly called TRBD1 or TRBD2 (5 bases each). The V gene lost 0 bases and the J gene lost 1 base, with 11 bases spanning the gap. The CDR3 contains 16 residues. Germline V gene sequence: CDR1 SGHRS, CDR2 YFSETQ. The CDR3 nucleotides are TGCGCCAGCAGCTTGGTTCTGGGGACGTCCTACAATGAGCAGTTCTTC. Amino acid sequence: CASSLVLGTSYNEQFF.

The DNA for the CDR3 is TGTGCCACCAGTGATTTCGTGACTAGCGGGTACAATGAGCAGTTCTTC. It translates to CATSDFVTSGYNEQFF. This chain uses TRBV24-1 with TRBJ2-1; 10 bases agree with TRBD2. J lost 4 bases, V lost 1 base, and 3 bases had no gene match. Per germline, CDR1 KGHDR and CDR2 SFDVKD. The CDR3 covers 16 residues.

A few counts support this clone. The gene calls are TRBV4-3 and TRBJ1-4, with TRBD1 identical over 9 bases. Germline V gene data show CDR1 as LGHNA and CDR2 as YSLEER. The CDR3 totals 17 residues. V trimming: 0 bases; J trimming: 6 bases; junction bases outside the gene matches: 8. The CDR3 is CASSQDNYRTGDEKLFF. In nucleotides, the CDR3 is TGCGCCAGCAGCCAAGATAATTATAGGACAGGGGATGAAAAACTGTTTTTT.

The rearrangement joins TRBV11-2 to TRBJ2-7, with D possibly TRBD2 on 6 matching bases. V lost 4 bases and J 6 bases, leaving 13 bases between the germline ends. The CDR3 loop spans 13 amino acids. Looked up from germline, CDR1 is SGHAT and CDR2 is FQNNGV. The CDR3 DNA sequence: TGTGCCAGCAGCTCGCGTGCGGGGTCCGAGCAGTACTTC. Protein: CASSSRAGSEQYF.

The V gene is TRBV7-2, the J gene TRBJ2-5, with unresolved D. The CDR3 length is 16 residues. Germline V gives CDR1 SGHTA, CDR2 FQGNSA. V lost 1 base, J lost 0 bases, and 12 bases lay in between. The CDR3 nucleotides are TGTGCCAGCAGCTTAGTGGCCATGGGGTACCAAGAGACCCAGTACTTC. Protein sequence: CASSLVAMGYQETQYF.

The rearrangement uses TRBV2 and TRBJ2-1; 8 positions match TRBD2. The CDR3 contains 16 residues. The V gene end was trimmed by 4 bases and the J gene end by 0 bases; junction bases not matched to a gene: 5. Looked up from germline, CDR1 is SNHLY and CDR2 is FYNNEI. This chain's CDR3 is CASSAKTSGSYNEQFF. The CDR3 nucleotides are TGTGCCAGCAGTGCCAAAACTAGCGGCTCCTACAATGAGCAGTTCTTC.

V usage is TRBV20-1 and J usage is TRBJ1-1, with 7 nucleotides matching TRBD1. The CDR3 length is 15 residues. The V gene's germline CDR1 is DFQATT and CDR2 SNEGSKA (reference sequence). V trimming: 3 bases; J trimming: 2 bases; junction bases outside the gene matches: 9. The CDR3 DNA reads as TGCAGTGCTAGTCGAGGGGGCAGGGAAAACACTGAAGCTTTCTTT. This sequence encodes CSASRGGRENTEAFF.

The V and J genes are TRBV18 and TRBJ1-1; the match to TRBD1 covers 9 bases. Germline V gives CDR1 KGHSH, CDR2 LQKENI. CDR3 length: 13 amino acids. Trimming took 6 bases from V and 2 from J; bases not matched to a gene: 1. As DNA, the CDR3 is TGTGCCAGCTCCACAGGGGGCAACACTGAAGCTTTCTTT. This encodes CASSTGGNTEAFF.

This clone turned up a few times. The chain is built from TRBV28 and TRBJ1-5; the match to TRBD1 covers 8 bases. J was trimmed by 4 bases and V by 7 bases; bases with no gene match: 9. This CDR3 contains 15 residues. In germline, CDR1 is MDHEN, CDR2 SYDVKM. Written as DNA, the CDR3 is TGTGCCAGCACAAACAGGGGGGGAGGAAATCAGCCCCAGCATTTT. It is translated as CASTNRGGGNQPQHF.

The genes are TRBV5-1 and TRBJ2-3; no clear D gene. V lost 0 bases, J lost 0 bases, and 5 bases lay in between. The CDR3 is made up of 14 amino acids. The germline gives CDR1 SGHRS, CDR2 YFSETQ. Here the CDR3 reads CASSLGPSTDTQYF. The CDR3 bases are TGCGCCAGCAGCTTGGGGCCAAGCACAGATACGCAGTATTTT.

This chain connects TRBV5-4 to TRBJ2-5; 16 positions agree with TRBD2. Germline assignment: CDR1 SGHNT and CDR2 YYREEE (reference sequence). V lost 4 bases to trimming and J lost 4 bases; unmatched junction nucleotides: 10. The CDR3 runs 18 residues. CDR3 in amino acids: CASSLGLAGGRVGETQYF. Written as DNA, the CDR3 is TGTGCCAGCAGCCTGGGACTAGCGGGGGGGCGTGTCGGAGAGACCCAGTACTTC.

In nucleotides, the CDR3 is TGCGCCAGCAGTCAATCTTGGGGGATTTGGGGGGCAGCCTACGAGCAGTACTTC. It specifies CASSQSWGIWGAAYEQYF. The chain links TRBV23-1 to TRBJ2-7; D is perhaps TRBD1 or TRBD2 (6 bases each). TRBV23-1 is annotated as an ORF whose role is uncertain. Trimming pared 0 bases from V and 2 bases from J, leaving 20 bases between. The CDR3 has 18 amino acids.

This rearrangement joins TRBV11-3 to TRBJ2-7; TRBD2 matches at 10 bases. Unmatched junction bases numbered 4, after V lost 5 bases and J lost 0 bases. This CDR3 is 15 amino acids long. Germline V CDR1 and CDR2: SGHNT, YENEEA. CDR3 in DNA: TGTGCCAGCAGCCTGGGACTAGCGTTCTCCTACGAGCAGTACTTC. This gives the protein CASSLGLAFSYEQYF.

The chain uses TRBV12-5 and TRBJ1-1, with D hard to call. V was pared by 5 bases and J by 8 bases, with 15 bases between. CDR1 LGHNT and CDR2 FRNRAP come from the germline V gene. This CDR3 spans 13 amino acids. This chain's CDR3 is CASGPRLDGEAFF. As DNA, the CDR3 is TGTGCTAGTGGTCCGCGCCTCGATGGGGAAGCTTTCTTT.

DNA of the CDR3: TGTGCCAGCAGCTTGCTTCTCGGGACGCTGGGGGACGAGCAGTACTTC. Translating it yields CASSLLLGTLGDEQYF. The chain has TRBV5-5 and TRBJ2-7; D is possibly TRBD1 or TRBD2 (5 bases each). From germline, CDR1 is SGHKS and CDR2 YYEKEE (reference sequence). CDR3 length equals 16 residues. Trimming pared 1 base from V and 5 bases from J, leaving 19 bases between.

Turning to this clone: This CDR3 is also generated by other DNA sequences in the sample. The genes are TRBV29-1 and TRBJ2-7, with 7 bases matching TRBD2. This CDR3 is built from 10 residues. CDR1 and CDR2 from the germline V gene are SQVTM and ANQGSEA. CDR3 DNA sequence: TGCAGTGCGGGAGACTACGAGCAGTACTTC. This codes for CSAGDYEQYF.

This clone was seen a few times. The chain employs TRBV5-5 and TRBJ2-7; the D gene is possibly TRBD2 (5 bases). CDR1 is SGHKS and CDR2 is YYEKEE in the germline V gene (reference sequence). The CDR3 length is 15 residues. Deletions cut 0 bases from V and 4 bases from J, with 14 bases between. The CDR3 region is CASSLAAGLVYEQYF. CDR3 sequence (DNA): TGTGCCAGCAGCTTGGCCGCGGGCTTGGTGTACGAGCAGTACTTC.

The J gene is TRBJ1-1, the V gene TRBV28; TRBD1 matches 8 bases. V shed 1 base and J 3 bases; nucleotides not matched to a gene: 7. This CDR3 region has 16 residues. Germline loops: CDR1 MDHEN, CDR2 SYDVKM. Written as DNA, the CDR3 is TGTGCCAGCAGTTTATACGGACAGGGACGAGACACTGAAGCTTTCTTT. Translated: CASSLYGQGRDTEAFF.